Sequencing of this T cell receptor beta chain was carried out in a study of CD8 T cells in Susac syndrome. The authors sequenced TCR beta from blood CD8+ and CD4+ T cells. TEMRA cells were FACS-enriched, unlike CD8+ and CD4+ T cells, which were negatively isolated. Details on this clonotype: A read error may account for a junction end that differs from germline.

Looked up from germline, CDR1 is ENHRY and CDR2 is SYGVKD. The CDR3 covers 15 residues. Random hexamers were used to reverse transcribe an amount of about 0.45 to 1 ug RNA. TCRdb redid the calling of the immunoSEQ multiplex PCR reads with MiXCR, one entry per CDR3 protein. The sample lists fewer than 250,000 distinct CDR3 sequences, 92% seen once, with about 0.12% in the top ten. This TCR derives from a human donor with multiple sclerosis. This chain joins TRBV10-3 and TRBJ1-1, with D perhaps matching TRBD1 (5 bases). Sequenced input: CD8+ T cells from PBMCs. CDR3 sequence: CATSAEGSRTTEAFF. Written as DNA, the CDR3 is TGTGCCACCAGTGCTGAGGGGTCCCGAACGACTGAAGCTTTCTTT.